The rows below give T cell receptor beta chains drawn from one sample of a study of glioma-infiltrating T cells after dendritic cell vaccination. Profiling relied on immunoSEQ multiplex PCR, and the TCRdb table lists in-frame clones only, not all of them. The top ten clones hold over 2.5% of a sample with 80,000 to 95,000 clones, about 83% of them seen once. Sequenced material: blood, taken before dendritic cell vaccination. These receptors were obtained from a human donor with glioblastoma. CDR3s include the opening cysteine and the closing phenylalanine or tryptophan. The D gene is left open where the match is weak. Size tells how often a clone was seen (once, few, many) or the class of an expanded clone, and some rows leave it out.

TRBV18	-	-	TRBJ1-5	TGTGCCAGCTCGGAGGGGAGGAATCAGCCCCAGCATTTT	CASSEGRNQPQHF
TRBV6-5	-	-	TRBJ1-1	TGTGCCAGCAGTTATCGGACTGAAGCTTTCTTT	CASSYRTEAFF
TRBV7-9	-	-	TRBJ2-3	TGTGCCAGCAGTGAGACTGCAGATACGCAGTATTTT	CASSETADTQYF
TRBV7-3	TRBD2	-	TRBJ2-6	TGTGCCAGCAGCTTCCCCGGACTAGAAGGGGCCAACGTCCTGACTTTC	CASSFPGLEGANVLTF
TRBV18	-	-	TRBJ1-4	TGTGCCAGCTCACGCGCCGGGAGGAAAAATGAAAAACTGTTTTTT	CASSRAGRKNEKLFF
TRBV9	TRBD2	-	TRBJ2-3	TGTGCCAGCAGCGAATGGGGAGTAAAGCGGGACACAGATACGCAGTATTTT	CASSEWGVKRDTDTQYF
TRBV2	-	once	TRBJ1-3	TGTGCCAGCAGTGTCCAGGGTCGGGGGGCTGGAAACACCATATATTTT	CASSVQGRGAGNTIYF
TRBV5-8	TRBD2	-	TRBJ2-5	TGTGCCAGCAGCTTAGGGACTAGAGGGCGAGAGACCCAGTACTTC	CASSLGTRGRETQYF
TRBV2	-	-	TRBJ1-1	TGTGCCAGCTCAGATGTGTACAGGGTGGGAACTGAAGCTTTCTTT	CASSDVYRVGTEAFF
TRBV10-3	-	few	TRBJ1-2	TGTGCCATCAGTTTAGGGACACCACCCTATGGCTACACCTTC	CAISLGTPPYGYTF
TRBV4-2	-	few	TRBJ1-1	TGTGCCAGCAGCCAAGAGGTAGGGGCAGCCAACACTGAAGCTTTCTTT	CASSQEVGAANTEAFF
TRBV2	-	-	TRBJ1-2	TGTGCCAGCAGTGTTTCAGCGAAGTCCTATGGCTACACCTTC	CASSVSAKSYGYTF
TRBV5-1	-	-	TRBJ1-2	TGCGCCAGCAGCCTGAGCCAGGGGTTTGGCTACACCTTC	CASSLSQGFGYTF
TRBV7-3	-	-	TRBJ2-1	TGTGCCAGCGCGACTGGGGGGAATAACAATGAGCAGTTCTTC	CASATGGNNNEQFF
TRBV11-2	-	-	TRBJ2-2	TGTGCCAGCAGCCCCTACCGGGTGGTAAACACCGGGGAGCTGTTTTTT	CASSPYRVVNTGELFF
TRBV7-3	TRBD1	-	TRBJ2-1	TGTGCCAGCAGCTTAACAGGGACAGGGTTTGAGCAGTTCTTC	CASSLTGTGFEQFF
TRBV5-1	TRBD1	-	TRBJ2-7	TGCGCCAGCAGCTGGATGACAGGGTTGGACGAGCAGTACTTC	CASSWMTGLDEQYF
TRBV10-3	-	-	TRBJ1-1	TGTGCCATCAGCGGGGGAGATGGGACTGAAGCTTTCTTT	CAISGGDGTEAFF
TRBV19	-	-	TRBJ1-5	TGTGCCAGTAGTGCGTTACAGGGAGCAGGCAATCAGCCCCAGCATTTT	CASSALQGAGNQPQHF
TRBV5-6	-	-	TRBJ2-7	TGTGCCAGCAGCTTGGAGGGGGTAGGGGTTCTCTCCGAGCAGTACTTC	CASSLEGVGVLSEQYF
TRBV19	-	-	TRBJ2-3	TGTGCCAGTAGTAAAAGGCGACAGGATAGCACAGATACGCAGTATTTT	CASSKRRQDSTDTQYF
TRBV5-1	-	-	TRBJ1-5	TGCGCCAGCAGCTTGTTACCGCAGAATAGCAATCAGCCCCAGCATTTT	CASSLLPQNSNQPQHF
TRBV10-3	TRBD1	-	TRBJ1-1	TGTGCCATCAGTGGGGACAGGCCATCGGCTGAAGCTTTCTTT	CAISGDRPSAEAFF
TRBV18	-	-	TRBJ2-1	TGTGCCAGCTCACCCGGAGGGTTCGACAATGAGCAGTTCTTC	CASSPGGFDNEQFF
TRBV5-1	TRBD2	few	TRBJ2-5	TGCGCCAGCAGCTTTACTAGCGTCCAAGAGACCCAGTACTTC	CASSFTSVQETQYF
TRBV19	-	-	TRBJ1-2	TGTGCCAGTAATCCCGGAGGGCGTAACTATGGCTACACCTTC	CASNPGGRNYGYTF
TRBV6-1	TRBD1	once	TRBJ1-1	TGTGCCAGCAGCACAGGGGGCAATGGGAGGACTGAAGCTTTCTTT	CASSTGGNGRTEAFF
TRBV5-1	TRBD2	-	TRBJ2-1	TGCGCCAGCAGCTTTAGCGGGAGTCAGAGTGAGCAGTTCTTC	CASSFSGSQSEQFF
TRBV5-8	TRBD1	-	TRBJ1-4	TGTGCCAGCAGCCCGGGACAGGGGGCCGAGGTTAGGGAAAAACTGTTTTTT	CASSPGQGAEVREKLFF
TRBV4-1	-	-	TRBJ1-5	TGCGCCAGCAGCCAAGGGGAGTTCAATCAGCCCCAGCATTTT	CASSQGEFNQPQHF
TRBV6-5	TRBD1	-	TRBJ1-6	TGTGCCAGCAGTTACTCGAGACAGGGCGGGTCACCCCTCCACTTT	CASSYSRQGGSPLHF